Each of the 14 T cell receptor beta chains below was sequenced from the same sample in a study of cytomegalovirus exposure and HLA in healthy donors. PCR involved 60 Vbeta and 13 Jbeta primers. Some clones are missing from TCRdb's copy, which holds only in-frame ones; the method was immunoSEQ multiplex PCR. The data hold 140,000 to 150,000 clones, with roughly 85% observed a single time. Sequencing input: PBMCs. The receptors come from a woman aged 25 to 39 in good health and CMV-seronegative.

The chain links TRBV2 to TRBJ1-1; TRBD1 matches 7 bases. The CDR3 covers 15 residues. CDR1 is SNHLY and CDR2 is FYNNEI in the germline V gene. V was clipped by 8 bases and J by 1 base; unmatched bases: 10. In DNA form, the CDR3 reads TGTGCCAGCGACGTGGCCGGGACAGAGAACACTGAAGCTTTCTTT. This codes for CASDVAGTENTEAFF.

This chain links TRBV29-1 with TRBJ2-7; TRBD1 matches at 10 bases. Losses at the gene ends were 7 bases for V and 4 bases for J; bases not matched to a gene: 13. The germline V gene has CDR1 SQVTM and CDR2 ANQGSEA. This CDR3 has 15 amino acids. The DNA of the CDR3 is TGCAGCGCGGTAGCTCTGGGACAGGGGTCTTACGAGCAGTACTTC. Translated: CSAVALGQGSYEQYF.

This clone was counted between two and nine times. This chain connects TRBV14 to TRBJ1-6, with TRBD1 matching over 9 bases. V gave up 1 base and J gave up 8 bases; unmatched junction bases: 3. Per germline, CDR1 SGHDN and CDR2 FVKESK. The CDR3 runs to 15 residues. As DNA, the CDR3 is TGTGCCAGCAGCCAAGTGGGGACAGGGTATTCACCCCTCCACTTT. It is translated as CASSQVGTGYSPLHF.

The rearrangement joins TRBV7-9 to TRBJ1-1, with 9 bases matching TRBD1. This CDR3 has 16 residues. Germline assignment: CDR1 SEHNR and CDR2 FQNEAQ (reference sequence). This CDR3 reads CSGAPPGQGLNTEAFF. CDR3 coding DNA: TGTTCCGGCGCGCCCCCCGGACAGGGGTTGAACACTGAAGCTTTCTTT.

This clone appeared a few times. V gene TRBV10-2 combines with J gene TRBJ2-3, with 9 positions matching TRBD2. Trimming at V came to 3 bases and at J to 3 bases, leaving 4 bases not matched to a gene. The CDR3 covers 15 residues. The germline CDR1 and CDR2 sequences are WSHSY and SAAADI. This CDR3 is CASSEAGGGTDTQYF. The DNA for the CDR3 is TGCGCCAGCAGTGAAGCGGGGGGAGGGACAGATACGCAGTATTTT.

The chain uses TRBV18 and TRBJ2-1, with 9 bases lining up with TRBD2. The J segment lost 4 bases and the V segment lost 3 bases, leaving 4 bases of the junction unmatched. Germline loops: CDR1 KGHSH, CDR2 LQKENI. CDR3 length equals 15 residues. The CDR3 DNA sequence: TGTGCCAGCTCACCGGGACTAGCACTTTACAATGAGCAGTTCTTC. This translates into CASSPGLALYNEQFF.

The rearrangement joins TRBV5-1 to TRBJ1-2; TRBD1 is a possible D gene (6 bases). Trimming shortened V by 4 bases and J by 7 bases, and 14 bases separated the two germline ends. This CDR3 is 13 amino acids long. Germline lookup yields CDR1 SGHRS and CDR2 YFSETQ. The CDR3 loop is CASSLGGGVGYTF. The CDR3 DNA is TGCGCCAGCAGCCTGGGGGGGGGCGTTGGCTACACCTTC. The full variable domain, completed using reference TRBV5-1 and TRBJ1-2, is KAGVTQTPRYLIKTRGQQVTLSCSPISGHRSVSWYQQTPGQGLQFLFEYFSETQRNKGNFPGRFSGRQFSNSRSEMNVSTLELGDSALYLCASSLGGGVGYTFGSGTRLTVV.

J is TRBJ2-3 and V is TRBV5-5; D might be TRBD2 (5 bases). The germline CDR1 and CDR2 sequences are SGHKS and YYEKEE (reference sequence). CDR3 length: 14 residues. The V end lost 7 bases, the J end lost 5 bases, and 17 bases lay between the germline ends. The DNA of the CDR3 is TGTGCCAGCTTTTTATGGCAGGCGGGAGATACGCAGTATTTT. Translation: CASFLWQAGDTQYF. The whole variable domain, filled in from reference TRBV5-5 and TRBJ2-3, reads DAGVTQSPTHLIKTRGQQVTLRCSPISGHKSVSWYQQVLGQGPQFIFQYYEKEERGRGNFPDRFSARQFPNYSSELNVNALLLGDSALYLCASFLWQAGDTQYFGPGTRLTVL.

This clone has just a few counts. The CDR3 nucleotides read TGTGCCAGCAGCCCAGGACTAGCGGGGCCCTACGAGCAGTACTTC. This translates into CASSPGLAGPYEQYF. This chain connects TRBV5-4 to TRBJ2-7; TRBD2 matches 12 bases. This CDR3 is 15 amino acids long. The germline V gene encodes CDR1 SGHNT and CDR2 YYREEE (reference sequence). After removal of 4 bases from V and 2 bases from J, the junction contained 4 bases not matched to a gene.

CDR3 in amino acids: CASSGPTGTGSGAFF. CDR3 coding DNA: TGTGCCAGCAGCGGCCCAACCGGGACAGGGAGCGGAGCTTTCTTT. The V gene is TRBV9, the J gene TRBJ1-1; 9 nucleotides agree with TRBD1. V shed 3 bases and J 10 bases; nucleotides not matched to a gene: 13. Germline V gene lookup returns CDR1 SGDLS and CDR2 YYNGEE. This CDR3 region has 15 residues.

The V gene is TRBV6-5, the J gene TRBJ2-5; tentatively, D is TRBD1 (6 bases). Per germline, CDR1 MNHEY and CDR2 SVGAGI. Trimming removed 7 bases from V and 1 base from J, with 16 bases in between. The CDR3 sequence is 15 residues long. CDR3 sequence (DNA): TGTGCCAGCACCGAGGGGGAACTAGGCCAAGAGACCCAGTACTTC. This sequence encodes CASTEGELGQETQYF.

The DNA of the CDR3 is TGCGCCAGCAGCTTGACTGCTGGTTCCTACGAGCAGTACTTC. Its protein is CASSLTAGSYEQYF. This chain links TRBV5-1 with TRBJ2-7, with no clear D. The CDR3 covers 14 residues. In germline, CDR1 is SGHRS, CDR2 YFSETQ. V was trimmed by 1 base and J by 1 base, leaving 9 bases between them.

The count of this clone is one. This chain joins TRBV7-3 and TRBJ2-7, with a tentative D call TRBD1 (6 bases). This CDR3 contains 14 residues. V was cut by 3 bases and J by 0 bases, with 9 bases left in between. Germline assignment: CDR1 SGHTA and CDR2 FQGTGA. The CDR3 loop is CASSLGHSSYEQYF. As DNA, the CDR3 is TGTGCCAGCAGCTTGGGACACAGCTCCTACGAGCAGTACTTC.

The V and J genes are TRBV29-1 and TRBJ2-7; D may be TRBD2 (6 bases). This CDR3 region has 14 residues. Looked up from germline, CDR1 is SQVTM and CDR2 is ANQGSEA. Trimming removed 1 base at V and 0 bases at J, with 10 bases between. CDR3 amino acids: CSVEGVGSSYEQYF. The CDR3 DNA is TGCAGCGTTGAAGGAGTCGGGAGCTCCTACGAGCAGTACTTC.